A single sample is the source of the 23 T cell receptor beta chains below, sequenced in a study of OX40 agonist ivuxolimab in advanced cancers. Libraries were prepared by immunoSEQ multiplex PCR; TCRdb keeps only in-frame clonotypes and omits some of them. The data hold tens of thousands of clones, with 80% to 90% observed a single time. This material consisted of CD4+ or CD8+ T cells sorted from blood, taken in a trial of the OX40 agonist ivuxolimab. The receptors were gathered from an adult with an advanced solid tumor such as melanoma, head and neck, liver or kidney cancer.

The V and J genes are TRBV19 and TRBJ2-2; no reliable D call. The CDR3 is 11 amino acids. Germline values: CDR1 LNHDA, CDR2 SQIVND (reference sequence). Trimming removed 3 bases from V and 6 bases from J, with 2 bases in between. In DNA, the CDR3 is TGTGCCAGTAGTATCGCCGGGGAGCTGTTTTTT. This sequence encodes CASSIAGELFF.

The genes are TRBV9 and TRBJ2-2; 7 nucleotides line up with TRBD1. The trim removed 4 bases at V and 6 bases at J, leaving 9 bases unmatched. Germline V lookup: CDR1 SGDLS, CDR2 YYNGEE. This CDR3 is built from 15 residues. CDR3 bases: TGTGCCAGCAGCTCCCGTCCGACAGGGCCCGGGGAGCTGTTTTTT. Amino acid sequence: CASSSRPTGPGELFF.

The genes are TRBV28 and TRBJ2-7, with D perhaps TRBD1 (6 bases). The germline V gene encodes CDR1 MDHEN and CDR2 SYDVKM. The CDR3 extends over 13 amino acids. V was clipped by 8 bases and J by 2 bases, with 13 bases between them. CDR3 nucleotide sequence: TGTGCCAGCTTACAGGGTTCGACCTACGAGCAGTACTTC. Its protein product is CASLQGSTYEQYF.

The chain links TRBV29-1 to TRBJ2-7; a possible D gene is TRBD1 (6 bases). V was cut by 3 bases and J by 2 bases, with 14 bases left in between. The CDR3 sequence is 14 residues long. Germline V lookup: CDR1 SQVTM, CDR2 ANQGSEA. CDR3 region: CSVEVGRGTYEQYF. The CDR3 bases are TGCAGCGTTGAGGTTGGCAGGGGTACCTACGAGCAGTACTTC.

V usage is TRBV7-9 and J usage is TRBJ1-5, with no clear D. Germline CDR1 and CDR2: SEHNR and FQNEAQ (reference sequence). The CDR3 runs 13 residues. V lost 3 bases and J lost 3, with 6 bases in between. CDR3 in DNA: TGTGCCAGCAGCTTGGGGTTCAATCAGCCCCAGCATTTT. It is translated as CASSLGFNQPQHF.

This clone has just a few counts. Other DNA sequences in the same sample also yield this CDR3. The J gene is TRBJ1-1, the V gene TRBV7-2; 7 bases fit TRBD1. Per germline, CDR1 SGHTA and CDR2 FQGNSA. The CDR3 has 14 amino acids. The trim removed 2 bases at V and 1 base at J, leaving 1 base unmatched. In nucleotides, the CDR3 is TGTGCCAGCAGCTTAAGACAGGGGAACACTGAAGCTTTCTTT. This sequence encodes CASSLRQGNTEAFF. Variable domain in full (rest from reference TRBV7-2 and TRBJ1-1): GAGVSQSPSNKVTEKGKDVELRCDPISGHTALYWYRQSLGQGLEFLIYFQGNSAPDKSGLPSDRFSAERTGGSVSTLTIQRTQQEDSAVYLCASSLRQGNTEAFFGQGTRLTVV.

The chain carries TRBV7-2 and TRBJ2-1; D assignment may be TRBD1 or TRBD2 (5 bases each). Per the germline V gene, CDR1 is SGHTA and CDR2 is FQGNSA. Trimming stripped 3 bases from V and 7 bases from J, with 16 bases between. The CDR3 has 15 amino acids. CDR3: CASSLVGTRRNEQFF. CDR3 coding DNA: TGTGCCAGCAGCTTGGTCGGGACCCGGAGGAATGAGCAGTTCTTC.

V usage is TRBV28 and J usage is TRBJ1-6; D is unclear. Germline lookup yields CDR1 MDHEN and CDR2 SYDVKM. The CDR3 has 12 amino acids. Trimming cost V 3 bases and J 8 bases, with 5 bases left between them. This chain's CDR3 is CASSFGYSPLHF. CDR3 sequence (DNA): TGTGCCAGCAGTTTTGGCTATTCACCCCTCCACTTT.

V is TRBV19 and J is TRBJ2-1; TRBD1 matches at 9 bases. V gave up 1 base and J gave up 8 bases; unmatched junction bases: 12. This CDR3 spans 17 amino acids. Looked up from germline, CDR1 is LNHDA and CDR2 is SQIVND (reference sequence). The chain's CDR3 is CASSIAPLGQGRDEQFF. In nucleotides, the CDR3 is TGTGCCAGTAGTATAGCCCCTTTGGGACAGGGCAGGGATGAGCAGTTCTTC.

This sequence joins TRBV19 and TRBJ2-7, with D possibly matching TRBD2 (5 bases). Germline CDR1 is LNHDA and CDR2 is SQIVND (reference sequence). Trimming removed 5 bases at V and 6 bases at J, with 20 bases between. This CDR3 is built from 15 residues. CDR3 amino acids: CASSRRGADIIEQYF. CDR3 sequence (DNA): TGTGCCAGTAGTCGTCGGGGAGCTGATATAATCGAGCAGTACTTC.

The chain has TRBV7-6 and TRBJ1-1; D gene uncertain. Germline-derived CDR1 and CDR2 are SGHVS and FNYEAQ. The CDR3 sequence is 13 residues long. Between the trimmed V and J ends, which lost 1 base and 1 base, there was a span of 4 bases. CDR3 residues: CASSLDQNTEAFF. DNA for the CDR3: TGTGCCAGCAGCTTAGATCAGAACACTGAAGCTTTCTTT.

Here the CDR3 DNA reads TGTGCCAGCAGCGTCCTTGGGGGACGGACTCAAGAGACCCAGTACTTC. Protein sequence: CASSVLGGRTQETQYF. The chain employs TRBV9 and TRBJ2-5; the D gene could be TRBD1 or TRBD2 (5 bases each). The CDR3 extends over 16 amino acids. V was clipped by 2 bases and J by 2 bases, with 16 bases between them. Germline V gives CDR1 SGDLS, CDR2 YYNGEE.

Here the CDR3 reads CASSSGGNAYEQYF. The CDR3 DNA is TGTGCCAGCAGCTCTGGAGGAAATGCCTACGAGCAGTACTTC. The chain joins TRBV6-6 to TRBJ2-7, with a weak D call TRBD2 (5 bases). The V end lost 6 bases, the J end lost 2 bases, and 14 bases lay between the germline ends. In germline, CDR1 is MNHNY, CDR2 SVGAGI (reference sequence). This CDR3 comprises 14 residues.

The V gene is TRBV7-2, the J gene TRBJ2-7; no clear D. Per the germline V gene, CDR1 is SGHTA and CDR2 is FQGNSA. The CDR3 runs 13 residues. V lost 5 bases, J lost 3 bases, and 11 bases lay in between. DNA of the CDR3: TGTGCCAGCAGCCCTACTGGGAACTACGAGCAGTACTTC. It translates to CASSPTGNYEQYF.

The rearrangement uses TRBV4-1 and TRBJ1-2; TRBD1 might be the D (6 bases). V was trimmed by 4 bases and J by 2 bases, leaving 11 bases between them. In germline, CDR1 is MGHRA, CDR2 YSYEKL. The CDR3 totals 14 residues. The CDR3 DNA sequence: TGCGCCAGCAGCCCAAGGACAGACAACTATGGCTACACCTTC. This gives the protein CASSPRTDNYGYTF.

This clone was recorded once. The chain links TRBV19 to TRBJ1-2, with D uncertain. Germline values: CDR1 LNHDA, CDR2 SQIVND (reference sequence). V was clipped by 4 bases and J by 4 bases, with 13 bases between them. The CDR3 loop spans 14 amino acids. CDR3 region: CASSTTGEPYGYTF. DNA for the CDR3: TGTGCCAGTAGTACGACTGGGGAGCCCTATGGCTACACCTTC.

V and J are TRBV5-1 and TRBJ2-1, with 8 bases that match TRBD1. Germline lookup yields CDR1 SGHRS and CDR2 YFSETQ. CDR3 length: 14 residues. V shed 1 base, J shed 7 bases, and the junction held 4 bases outside the gene matches. The DNA for the CDR3 is TGCGCCAGCAGCTTGTCCGGACAGGGAAATGAGCAGTTCTTC. This sequence encodes CASSLSGQGNEQFF.

This chain joins TRBV28 and TRBJ1-5; no clear D gene. Trimming cost V 10 bases and J 6 bases, with 13 bases left between them. The germline V gene encodes CDR1 MDHEN and CDR2 SYDVKM. The CDR3 length is 12 residues. As DNA, the CDR3 is TGTGCCAACCAACTTCGAGGTCAGCCCCAGCATTTT. It codes for CANQLRGQPQHF.

This chain connects TRBV11-2 to TRBJ2-3; 8 bases are shared with TRBD2. The germline CDR1 and CDR2 sequences are SGHAT and FQNNGV. This CDR3 is 13 amino acids long. V shed 4 bases, J shed 9 bases, and the junction held 6 bases outside the gene matches. CDR3 sequence reads: CASSSLGRGTQYF. The DNA for the CDR3 is TGTGCCAGCAGCTCCCTCGGGAGGGGAACGCAGTATTTT. Complete variable domain (other parts from reference TRBV11-2 and TRBJ2-3): EAGVAQSPRYKIIEKRQSVAFWCNPISGHATLYWYQQILGQGPKLLIQFQNNGVVDDSQLPKDRFSAERLKGVDSTLKIQPAKLEDSAVYLCASSSLGRGTQYFGPGTRLTVL.

V usage is TRBV11-3 and J usage is TRBJ2-7, with TRBD2 as a possible D gene (6 bases). Between the trimmed V and J ends, which lost 1 base and 3 bases, there was a span of 10 bases. CDR1 is SGHNT, CDR2 YENEEA, per germline. The CDR3 covers 14 residues. The CDR3, as DNA: TGTGCCAGCAGCTTAGGTCTAGCGAACTACGAGCAGTACTTC. Protein: CASSLGLANYEQYF. The variable domain in full, with the rest retrieved from reference TRBV11-3 and TRBJ2-7, is EAGVVQSPRYKIIEKKQPVAFWCNPISGHNTLYWYLQNLGQGPELLIRYENEEAVDDSQLPKDRFSAERLKGVDSTLKIQPAELGDSAVYLCASSLGLANYEQYFGPGTRLTVT.

The J gene is TRBJ2-1, the V gene TRBV30; TRBD2 matches at 8 bases. J gave up 3 bases and V 0 bases, and 4 bases lay outside the gene matches. Germline CDR1 and CDR2: GTSNPN and SVGIG (reference sequence). The CDR3 covers 15 residues. The CDR3 here is CAWSVKTSGYNEQFF. The CDR3 nucleotides are TGTGCCTGGAGTGTGAAAACTAGCGGCTACAATGAGCAGTTCTTC.

This clone has just one count. The V call is TRBV27, the J call TRBJ1-2; 12 nucleotides line up with TRBD1. Trimming at V came to 3 bases and at J to 8 bases, leaving 1 base not matched to a gene. The CDR3 covers 13 residues. Looked up from germline, CDR1 is MNHEY and CDR2 is SMNVEV (reference sequence). The CDR3 DNA reads TGTGCCAGCAGTTTCGGGACAGGGGGCGGCTACACCTTC. Its translation: CASSFGTGGGYTF.

This chain links TRBV4-2 with TRBJ2-1; D possibly corresponds to TRBD1 (6 bases). Per germline, CDR1 LGHNA and CDR2 YNFKEQ. The CDR3 totals 13 residues. Trimming left V 3 bases short and J 7 bases short, with 10 bases between. The CDR3 protein is CASSQGAGNEQFF. The DNA of the CDR3 is TGTGCCAGCAGCCAGGGGGCCGGAAATGAGCAGTTCTTC.